Listed here are 19 T cell receptor beta chains from one sample, sequenced in a study of T cell clones after liver transplantation. TCRdb's copy holds only in-frame clones and misses some; the assay was immunoSEQ multiplex PCR. The profile shows 90,000 to 120,000 clones, more than 75% of them singletons. The sequencing here drew on CD4+ T cells from blood, taken before liver transplant. The receptors originated from a human donor who received a liver transplant.

The gene calls are TRBV19 and TRBJ1-1; D possibly corresponds to TRBD1 (5 bases). The V gene lost 11 bases and the J gene lost 0 bases, with 22 bases spanning the gap. CDR3 length equals 16 residues. Looked up from germline, CDR1 is LNHDA and CDR2 is SQIVND (reference sequence). CDR3 nucleotides: TGTGCCTCCCAGGTAGGGGCATGGCAAGTGAACACTGAAGCTTTCTTT. This translates into CASQVGAWQVNTEAFF.

This clone has a single count. The chain employs TRBV5-1 and TRBJ2-1; no definite D call. Germline CDR1 SGHRS, CDR2 YFSETQ. The CDR3 is 15 residues long. Trimming removed 3 bases from V and 2 bases from J, with 12 bases in between. As DNA, the CDR3 is TGCGCCAGCAGCTCCTCCCAGACAACCTACAATGAGCAGTTCTTC. Translated, it gives CASSSSQTTYNEQFF.

The V call is TRBV4-1, the J call TRBJ1-4; TRBD1 might be the D (6 bases). The CDR3 has 19 residues. Germline CDR1 reads MGHRA; CDR2 reads YSYEKL. Trimming removed 3 bases at V and 4 bases at J, with 24 bases between. The DNA of the CDR3 is TGCGCCAGCAGCCAGGACAGTTTGGGGCCAACGGGCCTTAATGAAAAACTGTTTTTT. Protein sequence: CASSQDSLGPTGLNEKLFF.

This clone appeared a few times. The chain has TRBV7-9 and TRBJ1-1; 12 bases match TRBD1. This CDR3 has 17 residues. Germline CDR1 reads SEHNR; CDR2 reads FQNEAQ (reference sequence). Losses at the gene ends were 5 bases for V and 7 bases for J; bases not matched to a gene: 14. The CDR3 bases are TGTGCCAGCAGCGCCGGGACAGGGGGCCTGTTCAGGATTGAAGCTTTCTTT. It is translated as CASSAGTGGLFRIEAFF.

The J gene is TRBJ1-2, the V gene TRBV5-1; a possible D gene is TRBD1 (5 bases). CDR3 length: 14 amino acids. Germline V gives CDR1 SGHRS, CDR2 YFSETQ. Trimming shortened V by 4 bases and J by 6 bases, and 16 bases separated the two germline ends. CDR3 sequence (DNA): TGCGCCAGCAGCCCTGGGTCAGGGTTAGATGGCTACACCTTC. Translation: CASSPGSGLDGYTF. Looking up the rest from reference TRBV5-1 and TRBJ1-2 gives the full variable domain: KAGVTQTPRYLIKTRGQQVTLSCSPISGHRSVSWYQQTPGQGLQFLFEYFSETQRNKGNFPGRFSGRQFSNSRSEMNVSTLELGDSALYLCASSPGSGLDGYTFGSGTRLTVV.

The chain has TRBV6-5 and TRBJ1-1; D may be TRBD1 (6 bases). Germline CDR1 is MNHEY and CDR2 is SVGAGI. Trimming stripped 5 bases from V and 6 bases from J, with 16 bases between. The CDR3 consists of 14 residues. CDR3 in DNA: TGTGCCAGCAGTCACGGGACACCCATTGCTGAAGCTTTCTTT. It specifies CASSHGTPIAEAFF.

This chain uses TRBV7-2 with TRBJ1-2, with 8 positions matching TRBD1. With V trimmed by 1 base and J by 5 bases, 9 bases remained unmatched. Germline CDR1 and CDR2: SGHTA and FQGNSA. The CDR3 length is 16 residues. This CDR3 is CASSLGDDRGAYGYTF. For the CDR3, the DNA is TGTGCCAGCAGCTTAGGAGATGACAGGGGAGCTTATGGCTACACCTTC.

The genes are TRBV6-6 and TRBJ1-1; D may be TRBD1 (5 bases). This CDR3 spans 15 amino acids. Germline CDR1 MNHNY, CDR2 SVGAGI (reference sequence). Trimming left V 5 bases short and J 4 bases short, with 17 bases between. The CDR3 region is CASSSRDLGSTEAFF. The CDR3 region has the DNA TGTGCCAGCAGTAGCAGGGATTTGGGGAGCACTGAAGCTTTCTTT.

This clone turned up a few times. V and J are TRBV25-1 and TRBJ2-3, with D possibly being TRBD1 (5 bases). V lost 1 base to trimming and J lost 6 bases, with 20 bases between them. The CDR3 has 17 amino acids. The germline V gene has CDR1 MGHDK and CDR2 SYGVNS. The CDR3 DNA is TGTGCCAGCAGTGAATTAGGGGCGAGACAATTTGGGGATACGCAGTATTTT. Amino acid sequence: CASSELGARQFGDTQYF. Filled out from reference TRBV25-1 and TRBJ2-3, the complete variable domain reads EADIYQTPRYLVIGTGKKITLECSQTMGHDKMYWYQQDPGMELHLIHYSYGVNSTEKGDLSSESTVSRIRTEHFPLTLESARPSHTSQYLCASSELGARQFGDTQYFGPGTRLTVL.

The chain has TRBV9 and TRBJ2-2, with D uncertain. CDR3 length: 17 residues. V was pared by 1 base and J by 1 base, with 14 bases between. Germline V gene lookup returns CDR1 SGDLS and CDR2 YYNGEE. Here the CDR3 DNA reads TGTGCCAGCAGCGTAATTGGCGGCCCATTGAACACCGGGGAGCTGTTTTTT. It is translated as CASSVIGGPLNTGELFF.

The V call is TRBV9, the J call TRBJ1-1; the D gene is possibly TRBD1 (5 bases). Trimming cost V 4 bases and J 0 bases, with 13 bases left between them. The CDR3 totals 15 residues. From germline, CDR1 is SGDLS and CDR2 YYNGEE. CDR3 loop: CASSPTGTLNTEAFF. Written as DNA, the CDR3 is TGTGCCAGCAGCCCAACCGGGACCTTGAACACTGAAGCTTTCTTT. Full variable domain (remainder filled in from reference TRBV9 and TRBJ1-1): DSGVTQTPKHLITATGQRVTLRCSPRSGDLSVYWYQQSLDQGLQFLIQYYNGEERAKGNILERFSAQQFPDLHSELNLSSLELGDSALYFCASSPTGTLNTEAFFGQGTRLTVV.

The CDR3 DNA reads TGTGCCAGCAGTGAAAGGTGGACAGGGCCCTACGAGCAGTACTTC. Translation gives CASSERWTGPYEQYF. The chain employs TRBV6-1 and TRBJ2-7, with 8 bases fitting TRBD1. Germline CDR1 MNHNS, CDR2 SASEGT. V gave up 2 bases and J gave up 2 bases; unmatched junction bases: 5. The CDR3 is 15 amino acids.

This clone turned up a few times. CDR3 in DNA: TGTGCCAGCAGCTTTCGTCGGGACAGGGGTTACCACGAGCAGTACTTC. Protein sequence: CASSFRRDRGYHEQYF. The chain joins TRBV5-6 to TRBJ2-7; TRBD1 matches at 10 bases. Germline lookup yields CDR1 SGHDT and CDR2 YYEEEE. The V segment lost 2 bases and the J segment 5 bases; nucleotides outside the gene matches: 10. This CDR3 comprises 16 residues.

The chain uses TRBV5-1 and TRBJ2-3, with D uncertain. CDR1 SGHRS and CDR2 YFSETQ come from the germline V gene. The CDR3 is 15 amino acids. V dropped 0 bases and J dropped 0 bases, with 8 bases sitting between them. The CDR3 here is CASSLVSVSTDTQYF. The CDR3, as DNA: TGCGCCAGCAGCTTGGTATCGGTTAGCACAGATACGCAGTATTTT.

This rearrangement joins TRBV5-4 to TRBJ1-1; the D is unclear. V dropped 4 bases and J dropped 3 bases, with 13 bases sitting between them. The CDR3 contains 14 residues. The germline V gene has CDR1 SGHNT and CDR2 YYREEE (reference sequence). The DNA of the CDR3 is TGTGCCAGCAGCCTGCTAAGTCTGGACACTGAAGCTTTCTTT. It codes for CASSLLSLDTEAFF.

The V and J genes are TRBV19 and TRBJ2-5, with 9 bases fitting TRBD2. V lost 5 bases, J lost 3 bases, and 4 bases stayed unmatched. CDR3 size: 14 residues. Per germline, CDR1 LNHDA and CDR2 SQIVND (reference sequence). CDR3 DNA: TGTGCCAGTAGTTTTAGCGGGAGAGAAGAGACCCAGTACTTC. Its protein is CASSFSGREETQYF.

The chain combines TRBV7-6 with TRBJ1-5, with D possibly being TRBD1 (5 bases). The CDR3 length is 15 residues. The ends were cut back, 5 bases at V and 0 bases at J, with 11 bases in the middle. CDR1 SGHVS and CDR2 FNYEAQ come from the germline V gene. For the CDR3, the DNA is TGTGCCAGCAGCCGGGACTCGTTTAGCAATCAGCCCCAGCATTTT. This sequence encodes CASSRDSFSNQPQHF. The full variable domain, its missing parts supplied by reference TRBV7-6 and TRBJ1-5, is GAGVSQSPRYKVTKRGQDVALRCDPISGHVSLYWYRQALGQGPEFLTYFNYEAQQDKSGLPNDRFSAERPEGSISTLTIQRTEQRDSAMYRCASSRDSFSNQPQHFGDGTRLSIL.

Sample share makes this clone medium-sized (0.01 to 0.1%). The chain recombines TRBV7-3 with TRBJ2-2, with D unresolved. This CDR3 is 16 amino acids long. The V end was cut by 5 bases, the J end by 6 bases, with 19 bases between. Looked up from germline, CDR1 is SGHTA and CDR2 is FQGTGA. The CDR3 DNA sequence: TGTGCCAGCAGCCCCCAGACTTTTTCGGTATCCGGGGAGCTGTTTTTT. Protein sequence: CASSPQTFSVSGELFF. Full variable domain (missing parts from reference TRBV7-3 and TRBJ2-2): GAGVSQTPSNKVTEKGKYVELRCDPISGHTALYWYRQSLGQGPEFLIYFQGTGAADDSGLPNDRFFAVRPEGSVSTLKIQRTERGDSAVYLCASSPQTFSVSGELFFGEGSRLTVL.

This sequence joins TRBV11-2 and TRBJ2-5, with D perhaps TRBD1 (7 bases). From germline, CDR1 is SGHAT and CDR2 FQNNGV. Trimming stripped 5 bases from V and 5 bases from J, with 21 bases between. The CDR3 spans 16 residues. This chain's CDR3 is CASSRGTALEGETQYF. CDR3 nucleotides: TGTGCCAGCAGCCGCGGGACAGCTCTAGAGGGGGAGACCCAGTACTTC.